This entry is about one TCR beta chain. CDR1 SGHTA and CDR2 FQGNSA come from the germline V gene. The CDR3 contains 16 residues. The ends lost 5 bases at V and 9 bases at J; junction bases unmatched: 16. Authors' analysis steps: Amplification from reference gene primers served as the basis for estimated nucleated cell counts. Sequencing used immunoSEQ multiplex PCR; TCRdb keeps in-frame clones, though not all of them. V, J and clone size reflect that table, while D and trimming were determined from the DNA. The sample lists some 110,000 clones; approximately 83% were seen once. This sample is part of a study of blood T cell repertoires in COVID-19. Background on the study: COVID-19 samples, acute and convalescent, were from the United States, Italy and Spain. The cDNA or gDNA used as material had been derived from T cells, B-cell-depleted T cells, or PBMCs.

V and J are TRBV7-2 and TRBJ1-1; TRBD1 matches 9 bases. This TCR derives from a woman between 65 and 79 years old with acute or convalescent COVID-19. The sample taken for sequencing was peripheral blood. The CDR3 DNA sequence: TGTGCCAGCAGCCCTAGCCTGGGACAGGGAGGGTCGAAAGCTTTCTTT. This translates into CASSPSLGQGGSKAFF.